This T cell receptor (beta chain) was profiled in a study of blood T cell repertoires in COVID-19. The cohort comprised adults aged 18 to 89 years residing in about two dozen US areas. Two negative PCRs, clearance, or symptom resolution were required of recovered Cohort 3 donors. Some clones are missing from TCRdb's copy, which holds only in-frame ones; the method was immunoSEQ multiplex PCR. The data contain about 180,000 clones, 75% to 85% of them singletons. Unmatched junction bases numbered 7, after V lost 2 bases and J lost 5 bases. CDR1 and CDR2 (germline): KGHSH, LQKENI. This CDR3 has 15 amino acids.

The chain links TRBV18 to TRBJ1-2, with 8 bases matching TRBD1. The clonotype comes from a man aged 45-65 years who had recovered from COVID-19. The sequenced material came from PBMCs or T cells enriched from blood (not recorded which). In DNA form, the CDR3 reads TGTGCCAGCTCACCAGCCGGGACAGGCTCATATGGCTACACCTTC. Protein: CASSPAGTGSYGYTF.